This T cell receptor beta chain came from a study of identical twins. Note on this clonotype: The antigen remains unidentified.

MiXCR was run by TCRdb on the 5' RACE reads, yielding one entry per CDR3 protein. This table has nearly 900,000 distinct CDR3 sequences, 10% to 15% appearing once. Study observations and caveats: Out-of-frame TCR alpha sharing in monozygotic twins exceeded recombination model predictions.

V was clipped by 5 bases and J by 5 bases, with 19 bases between them. Germline V CDR1 and CDR2: SGHRS, YFSETQ. CDR3 length: 15 residues. These data were also filed under a second study, of yellow fever vaccine responses in identical twins.

Sequencing input: PBMCs. V is TRBV5-1 and J is TRBJ2-5, with a possible D match to TRBD2 (6 bases). The receptor was derived from a woman younger than 35 in good health. Here the CDR3 DNA reads TGCGCCAGCAGACTAGCCGGGACCTCGAAGGAGACCCAGTACTTC. Amino acid sequence: CASRLAGTSKETQYF.